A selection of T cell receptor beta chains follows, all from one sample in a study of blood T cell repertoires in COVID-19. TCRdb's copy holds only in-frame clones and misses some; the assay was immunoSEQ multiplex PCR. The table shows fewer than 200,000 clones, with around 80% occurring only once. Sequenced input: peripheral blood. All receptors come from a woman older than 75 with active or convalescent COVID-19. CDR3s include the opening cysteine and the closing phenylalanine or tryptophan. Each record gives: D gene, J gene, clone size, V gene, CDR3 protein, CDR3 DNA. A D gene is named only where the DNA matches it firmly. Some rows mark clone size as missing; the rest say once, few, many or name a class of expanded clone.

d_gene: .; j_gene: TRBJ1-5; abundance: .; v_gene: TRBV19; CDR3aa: CASKGRGPYRQPQHF; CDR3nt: TGTGCCAGTAAGGGGAGGGGCCCTTATCGTCAGCCCCAGCATTTT
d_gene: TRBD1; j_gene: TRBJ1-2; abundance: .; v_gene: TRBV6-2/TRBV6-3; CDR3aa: CASSSGQLYGYTF; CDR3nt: TGTGCCAGCAGTTCGGGACAGCTTTATGGCTACACCTTC
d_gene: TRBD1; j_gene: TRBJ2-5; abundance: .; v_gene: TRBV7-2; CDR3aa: CASSSQTGVRETQYF; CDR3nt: TGTGCCAGCAGCTCCCAAACAGGGGTAAGGGAGACCCAGTACTTC
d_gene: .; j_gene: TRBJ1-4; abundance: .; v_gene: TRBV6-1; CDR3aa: CASSERGGSATNEKLFF; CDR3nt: TGTGCCAGCAGTGAACGGGGGGGATCTGCAACTAATGAAAAACTGTTTTTT
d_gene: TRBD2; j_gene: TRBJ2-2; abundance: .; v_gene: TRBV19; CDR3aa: CASTASGANTGELFF; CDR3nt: TGTGCCAGTACGGCTAGCGGGGCGAACACCGGGGAGCTGTTTTTT
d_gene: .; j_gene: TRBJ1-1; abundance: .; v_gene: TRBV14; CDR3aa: CASSQGAGARAFF; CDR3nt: TGTGCCAGCAGCCAAGGGGCAGGGGCCCGAGCTTTCTTT
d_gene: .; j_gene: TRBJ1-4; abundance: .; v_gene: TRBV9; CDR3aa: CASSSSDRKNEKLFF; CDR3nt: TGTGCCAGCAGCTCCTCAGACAGGAAAAATGAAAAACTGTTTTTT
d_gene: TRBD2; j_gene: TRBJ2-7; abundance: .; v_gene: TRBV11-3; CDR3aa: CASSFPSGGAYEQYF; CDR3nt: TGTGCCAGCAGCTTTCCTAGCGGGGGGGCCTACGAGCAGTACTTC
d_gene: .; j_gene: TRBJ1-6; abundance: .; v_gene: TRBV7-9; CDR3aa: CASSSPGEGGPLHF; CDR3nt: TGTGCCAGCAGCTCTCCGGGGGAAGGAGGACCCCTCCACTTT
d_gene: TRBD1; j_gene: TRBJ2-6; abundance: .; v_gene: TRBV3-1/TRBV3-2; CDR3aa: CASSRRDREAGANVLTF; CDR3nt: TGTGCCAGCAGCCGGCGGGACAGGGAGGCTGGGGCCAACGTCCTGACTTTC
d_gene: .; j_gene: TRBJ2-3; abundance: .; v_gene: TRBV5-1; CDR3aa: CASSLNRADTQYF; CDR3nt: TGCGCCAGCAGCTTGAACAGGGCAGATACGCAGTATTTT
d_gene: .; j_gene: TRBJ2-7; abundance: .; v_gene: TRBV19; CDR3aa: CASSIDGGNEQYF; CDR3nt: TGTGCCAGTAGTATAGACGGGGGTAACGAGCAGTACTTC
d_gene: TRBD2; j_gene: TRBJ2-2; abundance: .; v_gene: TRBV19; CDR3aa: CASSIQPLFASGGNTGELFF; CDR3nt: TGTGCCAGTAGTATCCAGCCACTTTTCGCTAGCGGGGGAAACACCGGGGAGCTGTTTTTT
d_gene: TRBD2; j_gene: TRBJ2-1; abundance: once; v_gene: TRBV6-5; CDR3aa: CASSYATGTIHNEQFF; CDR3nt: TGTGCCAGCAGTTACGCAACCGGGACTATCCACAATGAGCAGTTCTTC
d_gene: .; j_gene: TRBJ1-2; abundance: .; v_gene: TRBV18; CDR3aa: CASSTGGGDYGYTF; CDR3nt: TGTGCCAGCTCAACCGGGGGGGGCGATTATGGCTACACCTTC
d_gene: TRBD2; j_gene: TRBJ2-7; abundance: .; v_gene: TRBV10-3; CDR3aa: CAIRAAGGGTYEQYF; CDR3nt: TGTGCCATCAGGGCAGCGGGGGGCGGTACCTACGAGCAGTACTTC
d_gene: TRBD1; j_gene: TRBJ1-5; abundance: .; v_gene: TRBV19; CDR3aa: CASSTGSTGGNQPQHF; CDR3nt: TGTGCCAGTAGTACGGGTTCGACAGGGGGAAATCAGCCCCAGCATTTT
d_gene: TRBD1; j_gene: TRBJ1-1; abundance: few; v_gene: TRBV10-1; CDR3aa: CASSPGTGGNTEAFF; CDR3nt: TGCGCCAGCAGCCCCGGGACAGGGGGCAACACTGAAGCTTTCTTT
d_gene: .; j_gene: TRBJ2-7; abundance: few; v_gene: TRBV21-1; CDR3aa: CASSKYGQGTYEQYF; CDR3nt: TGTGCCAGCAGCAAATATGGACAGGGGACCTACGAGCAGTACTTC
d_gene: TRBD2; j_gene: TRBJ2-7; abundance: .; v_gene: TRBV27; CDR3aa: CASTLTGTTPSYEQYF; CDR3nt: TGTGCCAGCACCCTTACGGGGACTACTCCCTCCTACGAGCAGTACTTC
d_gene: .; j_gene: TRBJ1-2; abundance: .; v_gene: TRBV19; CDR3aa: CASSTGHMIRVANYGYTF; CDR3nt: TGTGCCAGTAGTACAGGACATATGATCCGTGTAGCTAACTATGGCTACACCTTC
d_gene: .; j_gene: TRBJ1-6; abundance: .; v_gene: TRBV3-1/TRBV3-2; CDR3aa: CASSPTWLTGVYNSPLHF; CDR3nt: TGTGCCAGCAGCCCGACCTGGTTGACTGGAGTCTATAATTCACCCCTCCACTTT
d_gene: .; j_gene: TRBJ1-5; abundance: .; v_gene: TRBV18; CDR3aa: CASSPDSGGQPQHF; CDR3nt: TGTGCCAGCTCACCAGATAGCGGGGGTCAGCCCCAGCATTTT
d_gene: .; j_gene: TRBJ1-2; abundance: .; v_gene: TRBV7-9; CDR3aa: CASSLGTRNYGYTF; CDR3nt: TGTGCCAGCAGCTTAGGAACCAGGAACTATGGCTACACCTTC
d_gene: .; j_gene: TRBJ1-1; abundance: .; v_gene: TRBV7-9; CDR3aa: CASSLGLKNTEAFF; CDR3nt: TGTGCCAGCAGCTTGGGGCTGAAGAACACTGAAGCTTTCTTT
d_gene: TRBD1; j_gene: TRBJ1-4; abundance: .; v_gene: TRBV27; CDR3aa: CASSLRRGVEKLFF; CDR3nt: TGTGCCAGCAGTTTACGCAGGGGGGTTGAAAAACTGTTTTTT
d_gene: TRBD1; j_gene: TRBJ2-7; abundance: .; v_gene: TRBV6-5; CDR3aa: CASSSGQSSYEQYF; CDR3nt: TGTGCCAGCAGTTCGGGACAGAGCTCCTACGAGCAGTACTTC
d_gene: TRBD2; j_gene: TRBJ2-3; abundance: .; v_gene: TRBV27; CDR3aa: CASSPGLAGGPVDTQYF; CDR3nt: TGTGCCAGCAGTCCCGGACTAGCGGGGGGACCGGTGGATACGCAGTATTTT
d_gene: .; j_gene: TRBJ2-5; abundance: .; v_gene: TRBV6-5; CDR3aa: CASSYGSFQETQYF; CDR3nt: TGTGCCAGCAGTTATGGTAGTTTCCAAGAGACCCAGTACTTC
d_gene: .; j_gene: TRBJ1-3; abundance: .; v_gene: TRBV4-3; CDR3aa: CASSQDSGSGNTIYF; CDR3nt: TGCGCCAGCAGCCAAGATTCAGGCTCTGGAAACACCATATATTTT
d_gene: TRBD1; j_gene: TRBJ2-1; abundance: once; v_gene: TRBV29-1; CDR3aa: CSVPGRTGGAGQFF; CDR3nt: TGCAGCGTCCCAGGGCGGACAGGTGGTGCCGGGCAGTTCTTC
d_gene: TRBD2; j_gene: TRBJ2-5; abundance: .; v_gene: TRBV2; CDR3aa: CAGSDGGAPGETQYF; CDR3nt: TGTGCCGGAAGTGACGGGGGGGCTCCAGGGGAGACCCAGTACTTC
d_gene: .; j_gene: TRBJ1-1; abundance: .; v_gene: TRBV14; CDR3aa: CASSPYALNTEAFF; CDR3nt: TGTGCCAGCAGCCCCTATGCGTTGAACACTGAAGCTTTCTTT
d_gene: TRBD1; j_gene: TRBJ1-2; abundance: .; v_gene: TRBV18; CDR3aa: CASSPEGQWGYGYTF; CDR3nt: TGTGCCAGCTCACCTGAGGGACAGTGGGGTTATGGCTACACCTTC